This T cell receptor (beta chain) was recorded in a study of blood T cell repertoires in COVID-19. Generated by immunoSEQ multiplex PCR, the TCRdb table keeps only in-frame clones and is missing some. The sample shows just over 300,000 clones, over 85% of them seen only once. This CDR3 spans 13 amino acids. The germline CDR1 and CDR2 sequences are SNHLY and FYNNEI. The junction had 5 bases not matched to a gene; V was cut back by 7 bases and J by 8 bases. This TCR was sampled from a woman aged 30 to 39 with COVID-19, enrolled during active disease. Sequencing input: peripheral blood. The V gene is TRBV2, the J gene TRBJ1-4; 9 bases are a match to TRBD1. CDR3 nucleotide sequence: TGTGCCAGCACCGGGACAGGGAGAGAAAAACTGTTTTTT. This gives the protein CASTGTGREKLFF.